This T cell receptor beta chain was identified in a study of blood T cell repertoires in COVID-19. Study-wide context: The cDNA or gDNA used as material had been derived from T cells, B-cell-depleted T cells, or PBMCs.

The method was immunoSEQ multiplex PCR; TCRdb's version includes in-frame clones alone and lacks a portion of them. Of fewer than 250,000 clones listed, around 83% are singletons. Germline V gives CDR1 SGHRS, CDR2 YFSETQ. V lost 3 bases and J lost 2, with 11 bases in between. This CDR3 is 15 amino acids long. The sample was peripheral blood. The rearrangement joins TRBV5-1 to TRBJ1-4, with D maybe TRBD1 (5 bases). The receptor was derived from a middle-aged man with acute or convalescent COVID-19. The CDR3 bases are TGCGCCAGCAGCTCAACTGGGGGGACTAATGAAAAACTGTTTTTT. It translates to CASSSTGGTNEKLFF. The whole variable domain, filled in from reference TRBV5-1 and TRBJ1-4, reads KAGVTQTPRYLIKTRGQQVTLSCSPISGHRSVSWYQQTPGQGLQFLFEYFSETQRNKGNFPGRFSGRQFSNSRSEMNVSTLELGDSALYLCASSSTGGTNEKLFFGSGTQLSVL.